This entry lists 17 T cell receptor beta chains sequenced from one sample in a study of T cells in Graves' hyperthyroidism and ophthalmopathy. From RNA transcripts, TCR beta CDR3 regions were amplified. The TCR CDR3 was amplified in a first-round RT-PCR using the HTBI primer set. A single record per CDR3 protein comes from TCRdb applying MiXCR to the multiplex PCR reads. The table shows approximately 250,000 distinct CDR3 sequences, with around 25% occurring only once. The sample taken for sequencing was blood. These receptors were collected from a woman between 35 and 50 years old with Graves' ophthalmopathy.

The table lists this clonotype with many counts. The chain links TRBV30 to TRBJ1-1; D remains unclear. Trimming left V 0 bases short and J 7 bases short, with 12 bases between. The CDR3 runs to 13 residues. Germline V gene lookup returns CDR1 GTSNPN and CDR2 SVGIG (reference sequence). CDR3 sequence (DNA): TGTGCCTGGAGTGTACGGGAGGGAGGTGAAGCTTTCTTT. It yields the protein CAWSVREGGEAFF.

The V and J genes are TRBV6-1 and TRBJ2-7, with D hard to call. Trimming left V 8 bases short and J 3 bases short, with 17 bases between. The CDR3 covers 14 residues. Germline CDR1 reads MNHNS; CDR2 reads SASEGT. The CDR3 reads CASAQTSGVYEQYF. CDR3 in DNA: TGTGCCAGCGCCCAAACATCAGGAGTCTACGAGCAGTACTTC.

This clonotype was detected many times. This sequence joins TRBV4-2 and TRBJ2-7; D is unclear. Trimming removed 0 bases from V and 0 bases from J, with 6 bases in between. This CDR3 contains 14 residues. The germline V gene encodes CDR1 LGHNA and CDR2 YNFKEQ. CDR3 in DNA: TGTGCCAGCAGCCAAGAGGTTAGCTCCTACGAGCAGTACTTC. It translates to CASSQEVSSYEQYF.

This clonotype has a count of ten or more. J is TRBJ1-2 and V is TRBV15; the match to TRBD1 covers 8 bases. V lost 1 base, J lost 0 bases, and 1 base stayed unmatched. CDR1 and CDR2 (germline): LNHNV, YYDKDF (reference sequence). The CDR3 has 15 residues. The CDR3 is CATSRGTGPNYGYTF. CDR3 coding DNA: TGTGCCACCAGCAGAGGGACAGGGCCTAACTATGGCTACACCTTC.

This clonotype was seen ten or more times. The gene calls are TRBV28 and TRBJ1-5; no definite D call. V dropped 5 bases and J dropped 4 bases, with 9 bases sitting between them. Germline-derived CDR1 and CDR2 are MDHEN and SYDVKM. The CDR3 has 13 amino acids. This CDR3 reads CASSPPTNQPQHF. The CDR3 DNA follows: TGTGCCAGCAGTCCCCCTACTAATCAGCCCCAGCATTTT.

This clonotype was detected many times. The genes are TRBV28 and TRBJ1-1; TRBD1 matches 7 bases. The CDR3 spans 15 residues. Germline values: CDR1 MDHEN, CDR2 SYDVKM. Trimming cost V 3 bases and J 4 bases; bases outside gene matches: 8. CDR3 residues: CASSLIGGDSTEAFF. CDR3 sequence (DNA): TGTGCCAGCAGTTTGATAGGGGGCGACTCCACTGAAGCTTTCTTT.

This clonotype was found many times. CDR3 in DNA: TGTGCCAGCAGCTTCCGGGATAGCGGGAGTCGTGAGACCCAGTACTTC. This sequence encodes CASSFRDSGSRETQYF. The chain combines TRBV7-9 with TRBJ2-5; 9 nucleotides line up with TRBD2. This CDR3 spans 16 amino acids. The V and J ends lost 3 bases and 5 bases, in that order; junction bases with no gene match: 10. Per the germline V gene, CDR1 is SEHNR and CDR2 is FQNEAQ (reference sequence).

The table lists this clonotype with many counts. The chain couples TRBV5-1 to TRBJ2-7; 9 bases align to TRBD1. Germline V lookup: CDR1 SGHRS, CDR2 YFSETQ. The CDR3 extends over 14 amino acids. Trimming at V came to 1 base and at J to 3 bases, leaving 2 bases not matched to a gene. The CDR3 coding sequence is TGCGCCAGCAGCTTGACGGGACAGGGCTACGAGCAGTACTTC. This sequence encodes CASSLTGQGYEQYF.

V usage is TRBV7-2 and J usage is TRBJ2-7; D is unresolved. With 2 bases removed from V and 4 bases from J, the gap between germline ends came to 9 bases. The CDR3 is 13 amino acids. CDR1 SGHTA and CDR2 FQGNSA come from the germline V gene. The CDR3 region is CASSLSQRYEQYF. The DNA of the CDR3 is TGTGCCAGCAGCTTATCCCAGAGATACGAGCAGTACTTC.

This clonotype was observed many times. This chain uses TRBV12-3 or TRBV12-4 with TRBJ2-7, with TRBD2 identical over 10 bases. The CDR3 totals 15 residues. The ends lost 3 bases at V and 1 base at J; junction bases unmatched: 3. This CDR3 is CASSFALAGSYEQYF. The CDR3 DNA reads as TGTGCCAGCAGTTTCGCACTAGCGGGGTCCTACGAGCAGTACTTC.

This clonotype was seen at least ten times. This chain connects TRBV9 to TRBJ2-2, with 11 nucleotides matching TRBD2. V dropped 3 bases and J dropped 3; count of bases not matched to a gene: 7. Germline CDR1 is SGDLS and CDR2 is YYNGEE. CDR3 length: 17 residues. In nucleotides, the CDR3 is TGTGCCAGCAGCGCCCCTCTAGCGGGAGGAGACACCGGGGAGCTGTTTTTT. Its protein is CASSAPLAGGDTGELFF.

In this sample, this clonotype turned up many times. This chain links TRBV30 with TRBJ1-1, with D possibly matching TRBD1 (5 bases). The V end lost 0 bases, the J end lost 6 bases, and 14 bases lay between the germline ends. This CDR3 spans 14 amino acids. Germline V CDR1 and CDR2: GTSNPN, SVGIG (reference sequence). This CDR3 is CAWSVRGGSPEAFF. DNA of the CDR3: TGTGCCTGGAGTGTACGGGGGGGGAGCCCTGAAGCTTTCTTT.

This clonotype was seen just once. V and J are TRBV6-1 and TRBJ1-1; 9 bases align to TRBD1. Germline V gene sequence: CDR1 MNHNS, CDR2 SASEGT. CDR3 size: 13 residues. V gave up 6 bases and J gave up 1 base; unmatched junction bases: 0. CDR3 amino acids: CASRQGANTEAFF. The CDR3 DNA follows: TGTGCCAGCAGACAGGGGGCGAACACTGAAGCTTTCTTT.

This clonotype was counted a few times. Since the CDR3 does not end with the conserved phenylalanine or tryptophan, this likely comes from a read error. The chain couples TRBV7-2 to TRBJ1-6, with a weak D call TRBD1 (6 bases). Germline CDR1 reads SGHTA; CDR2 reads FQGNSA. V was shortened by 6 bases and J by 10 bases, with 19 bases between the two germline ends. The CDR3 has 15 amino acids. The CDR3 loop is CASSSEGGAGSPLHS. Written as DNA, the CDR3 is TGTGCCAGCAGTTCCGAGGGGGGCGCCGGATCACCCCTCCACTCT.

This clonotype was observed many times. The V call is TRBV11-1, the J call TRBJ2-2; tentative D call: TRBD2 (7 bases). The V end was cut by 4 bases, the J end by 6 bases, with 24 bases between. The CDR3 runs to 18 residues. Germline lookup yields CDR1 SGHAT and CDR2 FQDESV (reference sequence). In DNA form, the CDR3 reads TGTGCCAGCAGCTCGATAAGATCTTGGCGGGGGCTGGCCGGGGAGCTGTTTTTT. Protein product: CASSSIRSWRGLAGELFF.

The CDR3 nucleotides are TGTGCCAGCAGCTTAGTTCTAGCGGGAGCTAAAAACATTCAGTACTTC. Translating gives CASSLVLAGAKNIQYF. The chain uses TRBV7-2 and TRBJ2-4, with 10 nucleotides matching TRBD2. CDR3 size: 16 residues. Germline CDR1 SGHTA, CDR2 FQGNSA. J was trimmed by 4 bases and V by 1 base; bases with no gene match: 4.

The table lists this clonotype with many counts. This chain connects TRBV28 to TRBJ2-5, with 8 bases matching TRBD1. The V gene's germline CDR1 is MDHEN and CDR2 SYDVKM. With 7 bases clipped from V and 5 bases from J, the junction kept 9 bases outside the gene matches. This CDR3 has 14 amino acids. CDR3 DNA sequence: TGTGCCAGCAACGCCCCAGGGGGCTCCGAGACCCAGTACTTC. Translation: CASNAPGGSETQYF.